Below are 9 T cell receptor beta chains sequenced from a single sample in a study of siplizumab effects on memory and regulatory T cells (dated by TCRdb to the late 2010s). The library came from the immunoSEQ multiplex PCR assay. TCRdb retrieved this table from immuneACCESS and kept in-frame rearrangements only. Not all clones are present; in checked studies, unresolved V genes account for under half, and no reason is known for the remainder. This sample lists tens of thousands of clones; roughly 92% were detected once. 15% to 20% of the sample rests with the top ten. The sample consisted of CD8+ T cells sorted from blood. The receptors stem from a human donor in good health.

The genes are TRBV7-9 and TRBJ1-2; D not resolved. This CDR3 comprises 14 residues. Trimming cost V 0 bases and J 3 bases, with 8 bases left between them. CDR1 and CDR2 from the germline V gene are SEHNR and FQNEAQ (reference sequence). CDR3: CASSLAGYDYGYTF. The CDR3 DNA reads TGTGCCAGCAGCTTAGCAGGGTATGACTATGGCTACACCTTC.

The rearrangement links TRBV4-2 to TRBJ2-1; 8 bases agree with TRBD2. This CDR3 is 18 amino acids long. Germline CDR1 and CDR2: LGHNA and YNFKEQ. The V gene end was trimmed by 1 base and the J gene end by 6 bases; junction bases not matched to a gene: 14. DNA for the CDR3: TGTGCCAGCAGCCAAGTCGCAGGTCCCCAGCGGGAGTCCAATGAGCAGTTCTTC. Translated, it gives CASSQVAGPQRESNEQFF.

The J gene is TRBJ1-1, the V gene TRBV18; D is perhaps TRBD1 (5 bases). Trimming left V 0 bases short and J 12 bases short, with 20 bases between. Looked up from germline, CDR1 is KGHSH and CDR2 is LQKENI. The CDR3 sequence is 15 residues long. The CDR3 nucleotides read TGTGCCAGCTCACCACCCATCATGGGGGTTCCGGTCCCTTTCTTT. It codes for CASSPPIMGVPVPFF.

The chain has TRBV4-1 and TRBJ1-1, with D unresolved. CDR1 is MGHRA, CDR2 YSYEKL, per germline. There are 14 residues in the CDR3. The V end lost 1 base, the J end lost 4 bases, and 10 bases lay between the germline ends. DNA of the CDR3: TGCGCCAGCAGCCAAGGGGGTTTTAGCACTGAAGCTTTCTTT. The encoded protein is CASSQGGFSTEAFF.

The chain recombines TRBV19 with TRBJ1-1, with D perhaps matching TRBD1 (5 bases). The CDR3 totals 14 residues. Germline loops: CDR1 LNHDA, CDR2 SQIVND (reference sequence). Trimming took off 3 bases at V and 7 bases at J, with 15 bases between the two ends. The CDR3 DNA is TGTGCCAGTAGTATGACAGCTGAACTTTTTGAAGCTTTCTTT. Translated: CASSMTAELFEAFF.

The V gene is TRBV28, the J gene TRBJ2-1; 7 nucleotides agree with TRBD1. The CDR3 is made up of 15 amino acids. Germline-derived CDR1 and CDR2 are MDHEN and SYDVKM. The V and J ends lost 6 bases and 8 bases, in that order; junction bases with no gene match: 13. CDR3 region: CASRLRQGWIDEQFF. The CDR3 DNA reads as TGTGCCAGCAGACTTCGACAGGGTTGGATCGATGAGCAGTTCTTC.

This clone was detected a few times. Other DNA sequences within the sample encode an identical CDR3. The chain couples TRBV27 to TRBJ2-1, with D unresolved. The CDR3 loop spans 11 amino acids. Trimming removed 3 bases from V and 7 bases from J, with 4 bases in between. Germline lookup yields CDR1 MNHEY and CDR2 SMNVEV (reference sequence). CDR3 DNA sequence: TGTGCCAGCAGTTTGGGTAATGAGCAGTTCTTC. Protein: CASSLGNEQFF.

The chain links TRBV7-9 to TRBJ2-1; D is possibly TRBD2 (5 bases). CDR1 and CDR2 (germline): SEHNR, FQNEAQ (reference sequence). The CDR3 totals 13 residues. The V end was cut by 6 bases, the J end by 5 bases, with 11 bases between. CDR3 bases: TGTGCCAGCAGTTACCCGACTAACAATGAGCAGTTCTTC. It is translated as CASSYPTNNEQFF.

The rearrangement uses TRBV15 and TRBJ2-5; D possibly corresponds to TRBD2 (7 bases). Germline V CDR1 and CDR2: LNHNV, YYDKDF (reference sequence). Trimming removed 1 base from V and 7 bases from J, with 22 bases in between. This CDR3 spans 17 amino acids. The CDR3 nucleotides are TGTGCCACCAGCAGAGTGGCCGGGGGGCCCAAACCCGGGACCCAGTACTTC. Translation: CATSRVAGGPKPGTQYF.